What follows is one TCR beta chain and its context. Repertoires were generated with immunoSEQ multiplex PCR, while TCRdb's copy carries only in-frame clones and drops some. There are about 91,000 clones in the sample; just over 85% occur only once, and roughly 8.1% lies in the top ten. CDR1 SGHTA and CDR2 FQGNSA come from the germline V gene. With 4 bases removed from V and 9 bases from J, the gap between germline ends came to 4 bases. The CDR3 extends over 11 amino acids. This specimen belongs to a study of blood T cell repertoires in COVID-19. Across the study: COVID-19 samples, acute and convalescent, were from the United States, Italy and Spain.

The chain joins TRBV7-2 to TRBJ1-6; unclear D gene. The sequenced sample consisted of peripheral blood. The receptor comes from an older woman with acute or convalescent COVID-19. The CDR3 DNA reads TGTGCCAGCAGCTCTTTTTCACCCCTCCACTTT. This gives the protein CASSSFSPLHF. Based on the CDR3 plus reference TRBV7-2 and TRBJ1-6, the full variable domain is GAGVSQSPSNKVTEKGKDVELRCDPISGHTALYWYRQSLGQGLEFLIYFQGNSAPDKSGLPSDRFSAERTGGSVSTLTIQRTQQEDSAVYLCASSSFSPLHFGNGTRLTVT.